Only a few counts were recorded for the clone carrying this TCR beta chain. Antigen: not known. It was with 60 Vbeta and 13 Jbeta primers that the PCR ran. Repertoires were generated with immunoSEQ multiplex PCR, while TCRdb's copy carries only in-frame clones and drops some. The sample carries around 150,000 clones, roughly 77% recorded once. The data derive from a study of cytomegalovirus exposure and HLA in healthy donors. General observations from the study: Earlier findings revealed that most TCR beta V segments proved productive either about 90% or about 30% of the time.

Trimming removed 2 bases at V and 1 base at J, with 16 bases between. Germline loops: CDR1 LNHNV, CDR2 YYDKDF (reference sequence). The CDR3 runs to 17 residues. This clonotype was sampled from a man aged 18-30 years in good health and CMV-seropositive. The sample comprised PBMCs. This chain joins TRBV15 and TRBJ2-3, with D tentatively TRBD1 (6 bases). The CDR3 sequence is CATSRSPTGTGTDTQYF. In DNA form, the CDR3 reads TGTGCCACCAGCAGATCACCTACAGGGACGGGCACAGATACGCAGTATTTT.